This T cell receptor beta chain was observed in a study of CD8 T cells in ankylosing spondylitis. Study-level points and caveats: For ankylosing spondylitis blood, a TCR beta motif of 7 or 8 highly homologous variants appeared characteristic. Certain motif variants had earlier appeared in reactive arthritis synovial fluid and blood.

The sample holds many counts of this clonotype. Its antigen is unknown. Using quantitative 5'-RACE with molecular barcodes, the authors made TCR beta libraries. Each CDR3 protein is one row after TCRdb ran MiXCR on the 5' RACE reads. The table shows roughly 7,300 distinct CDR3 sequences, with around 8.7% occurring only once. The J segment lost 5 bases and the V segment lost 0 bases, leaving 1 base of the junction unmatched. The CDR3 spans 13 residues. In germline, CDR1 is SGDLS, CDR2 YYNGEE. V and J are TRBV9 and TRBJ2-5; TRBD2 agrees at 7 bases. The receptor was derived from a male donor with ankylosing spondylitis or in good health (not recorded which). The sample consisted of blood, either unsorted or a sorted T cell fraction (not recorded which). In DNA, the CDR3 is TGTGCCAGCAGCGTAGGGGGGGGTGAGACCCAGTACTTC. As protein: CASSVGGGETQYF.